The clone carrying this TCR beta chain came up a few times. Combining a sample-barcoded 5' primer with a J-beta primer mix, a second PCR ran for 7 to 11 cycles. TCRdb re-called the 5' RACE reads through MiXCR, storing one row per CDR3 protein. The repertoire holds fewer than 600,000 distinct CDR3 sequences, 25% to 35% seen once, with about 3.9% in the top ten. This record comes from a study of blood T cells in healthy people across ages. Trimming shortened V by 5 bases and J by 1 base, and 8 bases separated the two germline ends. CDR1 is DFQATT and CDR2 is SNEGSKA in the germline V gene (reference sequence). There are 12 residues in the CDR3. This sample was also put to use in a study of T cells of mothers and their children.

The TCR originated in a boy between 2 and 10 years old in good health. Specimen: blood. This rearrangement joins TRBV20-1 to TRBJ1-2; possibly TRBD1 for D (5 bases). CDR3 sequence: CSAYDSNYGYTF. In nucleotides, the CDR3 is TGCAGTGCTTATGACAGTAACTATGGCTACACCTTC.